This TCR beta chain is drawn from a study of identical twins (dated by TCRdb to about 2016). Study-wide context: The study deep-sequenced TCR alpha and beta repertoires from monozygotic twins, unrelated adults of various ages and cord blood to test whether fetal clonotypes persist. To rule out contamination, the twin experiments were replicated at different times with different library preparation protocols. What the authors observed across the whole study: Because the same donors could not be followed over many years, conclusions were based on cross-sectional statistical analysis. A weaker excess of twin sharing was found in beta out-of-frame sequences because the signal-to-noise ratio was lowered by fewer shared sequences. Compared with coincidental sharing between unrelated individuals, an excess of low generation-probability sequences was observed among out-of-frame TCR alpha sequences shared between twins. In monozygotic twins, recombination models systematically underestimated out-of-frame TCR alpha sharing, but the models matched the sharing seen between unrelated individuals. Invariant T cells such as MAIT and iNKT could partly confound zero-insertion analyses, although diverse VJ usage argued against such confounding for most clonotypes. Fewer insertions were carried by abundant cord blood beta clonotypes, a similar but weaker trend appeared in young adult naive repertoires, and no such trend appeared in memory repertoires.

Every donor was a healthy Caucasian. The twin cohort consisted of three pairs of female monozygotic twins, all aged roughly 18 to 30 years. CD4+ and CD8+ T cell populations were isolated with positive isolation kits from Invitrogen. Ends trimmed: V by 4 bases, J by 7 bases; bases unmatched to a gene: 9. The CDR1 and CDR2 encoded by the germline V gene (reference sequence) are SEHNR and FQNEAQ. The CDR3 spans 16 residues, from the cysteine through the phenylalanine. The kept DNA is CDR3 alone, 48 bases in frame from the first base. The library was prepared using 5' RACE. Data came from an Illumina HiSeq 2000. Template switching added a universal primer binding site, and the final cDNA carried a unique molecular identifier that allowed TCR cDNA molecules to be counted accurately. Specific primers in the conserved constant-segment region were used to synthesize first-strand cDNA for TCR alpha and beta chains. Each cDNA library was double barcoded, with a SMART-Mk sample barcode plus Illumina barcodes, to control for contamination. TruSeq adapter sequences along with Illumina sample barcodes were introduced in two successive PCR steps. TCR alpha and beta cDNA libraries were sequenced on the Illumina HiSeq platform with custom primers. Processing in the source paper ran as follows. MiGEC was used to process raw reads and extract unique molecular identifiers, and MiXCR was used to find CDR3 positions. Recombination models were inferred per individual with the repgenHMM and IGoR tools using an EM algorithm. The tcR package in R was used for shared clonotype analysis, with sharing normalized by the product of cloneset sizes. To study raw recombination free of thymic and clonal selection effects, out-of-frame nonproductive sequences were analyzed. TCRdb reran the public reads through fastp at Q25 and MiXCR, keeping productive beta chains. Identical CDR3 protein sequences are pooled into one entry, listed with their most common genes and DNA. The V and J calls shown here were made by TCRdb, not taken from the authors' results. This sample gives 250,000 to 350,000 distinct CDR3 sequences in total; 7.5% to 9.5% of them show up just once. Jointly, the top ten make up roughly 7% of the sample.

This clonotype was seen many times. The antigen it binds to is not known. The record has no base qualities; no much larger clone is one base away. The same data also contributed to another study, on yellow fever vaccine responses in identical twins. As the second study states: The T cell response to vaccination in identical twins was reported by the authors to appear partly convergent and partly personalized. The study precisely tracked vaccine-responding T cell clones in identical twins.

This TCR came from a woman younger than 30 in good health. The sequence is built from TRBV7-9 and TRBJ2-1, with 11 bases matching TRBD2. Sequencing was carried out using CD8+ T cells sorted from blood. The nucleotide sequence reads TGTGCCAGCAGCTCCTTAGCGGGAGGGTTACATAATGAGCAGTTCTTC. The encoded protein is CASSSLAGGLHNEQFF.